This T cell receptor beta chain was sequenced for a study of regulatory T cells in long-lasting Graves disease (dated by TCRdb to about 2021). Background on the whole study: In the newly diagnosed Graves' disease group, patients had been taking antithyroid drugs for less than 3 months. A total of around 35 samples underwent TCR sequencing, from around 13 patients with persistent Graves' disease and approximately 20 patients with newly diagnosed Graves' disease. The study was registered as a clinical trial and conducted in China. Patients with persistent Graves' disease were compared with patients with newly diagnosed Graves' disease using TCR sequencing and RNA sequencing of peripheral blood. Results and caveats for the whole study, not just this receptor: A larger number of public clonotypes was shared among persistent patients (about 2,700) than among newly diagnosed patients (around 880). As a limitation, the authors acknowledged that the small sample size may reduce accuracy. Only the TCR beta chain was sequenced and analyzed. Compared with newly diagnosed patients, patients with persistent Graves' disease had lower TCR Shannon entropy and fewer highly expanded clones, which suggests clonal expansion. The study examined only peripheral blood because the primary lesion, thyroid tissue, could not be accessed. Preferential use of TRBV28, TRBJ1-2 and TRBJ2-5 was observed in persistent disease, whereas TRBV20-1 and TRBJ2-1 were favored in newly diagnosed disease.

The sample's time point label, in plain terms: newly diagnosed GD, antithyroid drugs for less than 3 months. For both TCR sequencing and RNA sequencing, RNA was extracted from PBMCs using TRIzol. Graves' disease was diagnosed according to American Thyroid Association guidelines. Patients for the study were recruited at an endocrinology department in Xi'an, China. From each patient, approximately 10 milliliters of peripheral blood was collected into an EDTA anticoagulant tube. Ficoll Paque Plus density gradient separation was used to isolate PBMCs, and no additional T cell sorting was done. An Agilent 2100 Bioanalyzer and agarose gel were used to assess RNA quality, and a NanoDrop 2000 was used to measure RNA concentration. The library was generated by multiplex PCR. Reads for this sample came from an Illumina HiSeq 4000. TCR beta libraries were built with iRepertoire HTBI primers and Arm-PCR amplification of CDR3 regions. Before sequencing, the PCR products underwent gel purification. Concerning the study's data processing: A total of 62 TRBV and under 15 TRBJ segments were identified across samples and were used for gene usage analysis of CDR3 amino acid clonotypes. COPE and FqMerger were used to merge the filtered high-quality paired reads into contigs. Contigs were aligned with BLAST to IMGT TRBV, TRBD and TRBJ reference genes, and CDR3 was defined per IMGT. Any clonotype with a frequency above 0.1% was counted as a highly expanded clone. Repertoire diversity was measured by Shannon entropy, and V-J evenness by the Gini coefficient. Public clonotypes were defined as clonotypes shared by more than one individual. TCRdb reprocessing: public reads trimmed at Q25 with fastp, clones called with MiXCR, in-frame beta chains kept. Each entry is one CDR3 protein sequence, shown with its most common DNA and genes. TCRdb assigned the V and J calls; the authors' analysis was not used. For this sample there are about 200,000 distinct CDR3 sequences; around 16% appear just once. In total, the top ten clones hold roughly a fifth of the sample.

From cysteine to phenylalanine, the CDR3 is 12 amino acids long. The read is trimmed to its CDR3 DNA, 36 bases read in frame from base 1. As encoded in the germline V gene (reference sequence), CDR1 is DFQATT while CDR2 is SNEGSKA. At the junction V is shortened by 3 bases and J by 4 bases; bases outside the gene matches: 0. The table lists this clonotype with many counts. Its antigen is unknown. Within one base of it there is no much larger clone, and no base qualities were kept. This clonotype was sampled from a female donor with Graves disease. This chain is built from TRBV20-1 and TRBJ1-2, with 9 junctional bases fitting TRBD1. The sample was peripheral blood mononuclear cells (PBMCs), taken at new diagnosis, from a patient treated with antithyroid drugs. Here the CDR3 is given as CSARTGGYGYTF. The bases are TGCAGTGCTAGGACAGGGGGCTATGGCTACACCTTC.